These 20 T cell receptor beta chains were sequenced from one sample in a study of blood T cell repertoires in COVID-19 (dated by TCRdb to the early 2020s). To prepare the library, the immunoSEQ multiplex PCR assay was applied. TCRdb re-hosts the immuneACCESS table, in-frame sequences only. Its copies lack some clones; in the studies checked, an unresolved V gene accounts for under half of them, and the cause for the rest is not known. This sample holds roughly 260,000 clones; around nine tenths were observed only once. The ten largest make up about 10% of the sample. The source material was peripheral blood. The source is a man between 35 and 55 years old who had recovered from COVID-19.

The chain links TRBV5-1 to TRBJ1-4, with a weak D call TRBD1 (5 bases). V lost 0 bases and J 7 bases, leaving 7 bases between the germline ends. In germline, CDR1 is SGHRS, CDR2 YFSETQ. The CDR3 is made up of 13 amino acids. The CDR3 nucleotides read TGCGCCAGCAGCTTGGTAGGGGCTGAAAAACTGTTTTTT. Its protein product is CASSLVGAEKLFF.

The rearrangement uses TRBV30 and TRBJ2-7; D not resolved. Trimming removed 3 bases at V and 0 bases at J, with 9 bases between. CDR3 length: 13 residues. The V gene's germline CDR1 is GTSNPN and CDR2 SVGIG (reference sequence). CDR3 in DNA: TGTGCCTGGAGACCCCTAAGCTCCTACGAGCAGTACTTC. Amino acids: CAWRPLSSYEQYF.

The V and J genes are TRBV3-1 (or the pseudogene TRBV3-2) and TRBJ1-3, with D perhaps TRBD1 (5 bases). In germline, CDR1 is LGHDT, CDR2 YNNKEL (reference sequence). The length of the CDR3 is 16 residues. Trimming pared 2 bases from V and 0 bases from J, leaving 11 bases between. This CDR3 is CASSQLGALSGNTIYF. The CDR3 DNA reads TGTGCCAGCAGCCAATTAGGGGCACTCTCTGGAAACACCATATATTTT.

V usage is TRBV3-1 (or the pseudogene TRBV3-2) and J usage is TRBJ2-4, with a weak D call TRBD1 (6 bases). Trimming left V 3 bases short and J 11 bases short, with 20 bases between. Germline values: CDR1 LGHDT, CDR2 YNNKEL (reference sequence). This CDR3 comprises 15 residues. The CDR3 coding sequence is TGTGCCAGCAGCCACAGGGGTAGTCTAGACGGGGTTCAGTACTTC. Protein product: CASSHRGSLDGVQYF.

The chain recombines TRBV6-5 with TRBJ2-7, with D perhaps matching TRBD1 (5 bases). CDR1 and CDR2 (germline): MNHEY, SVGAGI. Deletions cut 2 bases from V and 7 bases from J, with 21 bases between. The CDR3 has 16 amino acids. CDR3 sequence reads: CASSYAVRGSPREQYF. In nucleotides, the CDR3 is TGTGCCAGCAGTTACGCGGTAAGGGGTAGCCCACGAGAGCAGTACTTC.

This chain connects TRBV6-5 to TRBJ2-3, with 13 positions matching TRBD2. The germline V gene has CDR1 MNHEY and CDR2 SVGAGI. Germline trimming cut 9 bases from V and 3 bases from J; bases unmatched to any gene: 6. This CDR3 has 15 amino acids. This chain's CDR3 is CASRTSGSKTDTQYF. In DNA, the CDR3 is TGTGCCAGTCGGACTAGCGGGAGTAAGACAGATACGCAGTATTTT.

The CDR3 DNA follows: TGTGCCAGCAGCTTAGGTGTAGCTGAAGCTTTCTTT. This sequence encodes CASSLGVAEAFF. The V call is TRBV7-9, the J call TRBJ1-1; the D is unclear. CDR1 SEHNR and CDR2 FQNEAQ come from the germline V gene (reference sequence). V shed 1 base and J shed 6 bases, with 6 bases lying between them. This CDR3 is built from 12 residues.

The V and J genes are TRBV21-1 and TRBJ2-1; the table names TRBD2, a call not compared with the DNA. TRBV21-1 is labeled a pseudogene. The CDR3 length is 16 residues. The CDR3 loop reads CASSNVTSGRGNEQFF. The CDR3 DNA reads as TGTGCCAGCAGCAACGTGACTAGCGGGAGGGGGAATGAGCAGTTCTTC.

The chain joins TRBV15 to TRBJ2-1; 9 bases agree with TRBD1. The junction had 7 bases not matched to a gene; V was cut back by 0 bases and J by 7 bases. The germline V gene encodes CDR1 LNHNV and CDR2 YYDKDF (reference sequence). CDR3 length: 16 amino acids. The CDR3 DNA is TGTGCCACCAGCAGAGATGGGACAGGGCTGGGAAATGAGCAGTTCTTC. It codes for CATSRDGTGLGNEQFF.

The chain combines TRBV6-5 with TRBJ2-1; TRBD2 agrees at 9 bases. CDR1 and CDR2 from the germline V gene are MNHEY and SVGAGI. The CDR3 runs to 15 residues. The junction had 7 bases not matched to a gene; V was cut back by 5 bases and J by 5 bases. CDR3 DNA: TGTGCCAGCAGTCTAGCGGGGACATCCAACAATGAGCAGTTCTTC. It translates to CASSLAGTSNNEQFF.

The chain combines TRBV5-1 with TRBJ1-2; 10 bases are shared with TRBD1. Trimming took 4 bases from V and 4 from J; bases not matched to a gene: 13. Germline loops: CDR1 SGHRS, CDR2 YFSETQ. CDR3 length: 17 residues. CDR3 sequence: CASSPFGQGEASYGYTF. CDR3 DNA: TGCGCCAGCAGCCCCTTCGGACAGGGGGAGGCCAGCTATGGCTACACCTTC.

V is TRBV5-1 and J is TRBJ1-5, with a tentative D call TRBD1 (6 bases). The CDR3 covers 15 residues. Per the germline V gene, CDR1 is SGHRS and CDR2 is YFSETQ. Trimming shortened V by 2 bases and J by 3 bases, and 12 bases separated the two germline ends. CDR3 amino acids: CASSLGGASNQPQHF. For the CDR3, the DNA is TGCGCCAGCAGCTTAGGGGGGGCCTCCAATCAGCCCCAGCATTTT.

This sequence joins TRBV6-5 and TRBJ2-5, with 12 nucleotides matching TRBD2. V shed 4 bases, J shed 4 bases, and the junction held 7 bases outside the gene matches. CDR3 length: 16 residues. Germline V lookup: CDR1 MNHEY, CDR2 SVGAGI. The CDR3 bases are TGTGCCAGCAGTTTTCTAGCGGGGGGGCCTTTAGAGACCCAGTACTTC. Amino acid sequence: CASSFLAGGPLETQYF.

As for this clone: Other DNA sequences in the sample encode the same CDR3. The rearrangement joins TRBV20-1 to TRBJ2-1; D unclear. V was pared by 0 bases and J by 6 bases, with 3 bases between. The CDR3 spans 11 residues. Germline lookup yields CDR1 DFQATT and CDR2 SNEGSKA (reference sequence). CDR3 residues: CSARDRNEQFF. CDR3 sequence (DNA): TGCAGTGCTAGAGACCGCAATGAGCAGTTCTTC.

This rearrangement joins TRBV29-1 to TRBJ1-2; D is perhaps TRBD1 (5 bases). The CDR3 contains 11 residues. Germline V gene sequence: CDR1 SQVTM, CDR2 ANQGSEA. For the CDR3, the DNA is TGCAGTTATACGACAGCGGGGGGCTACACCTTC. Protein: CSYTTAGGYTF.

This clone was recorded a few times. The V and J genes are TRBV4-2 and TRBJ2-3; 7 bases match TRBD2. Germline loops: CDR1 LGHNA, CDR2 YNFKEQ. CDR3 length: 15 residues. V was clipped by 1 base and J by 6 bases; unmatched bases: 7. The CDR3 bases are TGTGCCAGCAGCCAAGCCGGGACTATCGGGGATACGCAGTATTTT. Translating gives CASSQAGTIGDTQYF.

V usage is TRBV6-6 and J usage is TRBJ1-5, with 9 bases lining up with TRBD1. V gave up 11 bases and J gave up 5 bases; unmatched junction bases: 7. CDR1 and CDR2 (germline): MNHNY, SVGAGI (reference sequence). This CDR3 region has 13 residues. The CDR3 DNA reads TGTGCCGGACGAACAGGGGGCCATCAGCCCCAGCATTTT. Amino acid sequence: CAGRTGGHQPQHF.

This chain links TRBV19 with TRBJ2-5, with 7 bases lining up with TRBD2. Trimming cost V 3 bases and J 1 base; bases outside gene matches: 14. Germline V CDR1 and CDR2: LNHDA, SQIVND (reference sequence). The CDR3 spans 18 residues. The CDR3 loop is CASSIPPGQAGTQETQYF. The CDR3 DNA sequence: TGTGCCAGTAGTATCCCCCCCGGTCAAGCGGGAACCCAAGAGACCCAGTACTTC. Variable domain in full (rest from reference TRBV19 and TRBJ2-5): DGGITQSPKYLFRKEGQNVTLSCEQNLNHDAMYWYRQDPGQGLRLIYYSQIVNDFQKGDIAEGYSVSREKKESFPLTVTSAQKNPTAFYLCASSIPPGQAGTQETQYFGPGTRLLVL.

In nucleotides, the CDR3 is TGTGCCAGCAGTTACTCTCAGGGGGTCTCCTACGAGCAGTACTTC. It is translated as CASSYSQGVSYEQYF. The chain employs TRBV6-5 and TRBJ2-7, with 7 bases lining up with TRBD1. The CDR3 has 15 residues. In germline, CDR1 is MNHEY, CDR2 SVGAGI. With 0 bases clipped from V and 0 bases from J, the junction kept 2 bases outside the gene matches.

This chain joins TRBV1 and TRBJ2-4; the table calls TRBD2, which could not be checked here. TRBV1 represents a pseudogene. The CDR3 totals 17 residues. The CDR3: CTSSQEGRETPKNIQYF. For the CDR3, the DNA is TGCACCAGCAGCCAAGAAGGACGGGAGACGCCCAAAAACATTCAGTACTTC.